This T cell receptor (beta chain) originates from a study of blood T cells in healthy people across ages. Whole-study results and caveats: Lack of knowledge of donor CMV status possibly confounded expanded clonotype changes.

To note about this clonotype: Its antigen remains unidentified.

Investigators took about 9.2 milliliters of peripheral blood from every donor. The authors isolated at least 6 million PBMCs per sample. Next came a second PCR, run for about 6 to 12 cycles, which used a sample-barcoded 5' primer along with a J-beta primer mix. Using its own MiXCR run on the 5' RACE reads, TCRdb lists one record per CDR3 protein. In the table there are 780,000 or so distinct CDR3 sequences, about 53% of which are singletons. After removal of 5 bases from V and 4 bases from J, the junction contained 8 bases not matched to a gene. The germline V gene encodes CDR1 SEHNR and CDR2 FQNEAQ (reference sequence). This CDR3 is built from 15 residues.

Sequencing was done on a sample of blood. The V gene is TRBV7-9, the J gene TRBJ2-7; 10 nucleotides align to TRBD1. This TCR came from an elderly man in good health. CDR3 residues: CASSKGDRGTYEQYF. For the CDR3, the DNA is TGTGCCAGCAGCAAAGGGGACAGGGGCACATACGAGCAGTACTTC.